Shown below are 13 T cell receptor beta chains from a single sample sequenced in a study of OX40 agonist ivuxolimab in advanced cancers. Receptors were amplified or captured by the immunoSEQ multiplex PCR assay. TCRdb retrieved this table from immuneACCESS and kept in-frame rearrangements only. Not all clones are present; in checked studies, unresolved V genes account for under half, and no reason is known for the remainder. Counted in this sample were fewer than 85,000 clones; roughly 88% of them appeared once. The ten largest clones add up to 0.65% to 0.8% of the sample. The sample in question was CD4+ or CD8+ T cells sorted from blood, obtained in a trial of the OX40 agonist ivuxolimab. The receptors derive from an adult with an advanced solid tumor such as melanoma, head and neck, liver or kidney cancer.

Here the CDR3 reads CASSEAWASNEKLFF. DNA for the CDR3: TGTGCCAGCAGTGAAGCTTGGGCATCTAATGAAAAACTGTTTTTT. This chain connects TRBV6-1 to TRBJ1-4; the D is unclear. The length of the CDR3 is 15 residues. Germline V gives CDR1 MNHNS, CDR2 SASEGT. V was trimmed by 0 bases and J by 3 bases, leaving 8 bases between them.

This chain connects TRBV6-1 to TRBJ1-2; possible D gene TRBD1, 6 bases. In germline, CDR1 is MNHNS, CDR2 SASEGT. Trimming cost V 7 bases and J 4 bases, with 10 bases left between them. This CDR3 region has 12 residues. The CDR3 protein is CASNRALYGYTF. Here the CDR3 DNA reads TGTGCCAGCAACAGGGCCCTCTATGGCTACACCTTC.

V gene TRBV4-1 combines with J gene TRBJ2-1; D remains unclear. The germline V and J ends were trimmed by 0 bases and 2 bases, with 11 bases remaining between them. The CDR3 totals 16 residues. CDR1 and CDR2 (germline): MGHRA, YSYEKL. The CDR3 protein is CASSQDMGMTYNEQFF. In nucleotides, the CDR3 is TGCGCCAGCAGCCAAGATATGGGTATGACCTACAATGAGCAGTTCTTC.

The chain carries TRBV10-2 and TRBJ2-1; D unresolved. V was pared by 8 bases and J by 8 bases, with 4 bases between. The CDR3 is made up of 9 amino acids. Germline lookup yields CDR1 WSHSY and CDR2 SAAADI. CDR3 sequence (DNA): TGCGCCAGCGGCCATGAGCAGTTCTTC. Translating gives CASGHEQFF.

The chain has TRBV18 and TRBJ2-7; D is undetermined. Trimming pared 3 bases from V and 0 bases from J, leaving 18 bases between. Per germline, CDR1 KGHSH and CDR2 LQKENI. This CDR3 has 17 amino acids. CDR3 sequence: CASSPQPPTDNSYEQYF. The CDR3, as DNA: TGTGCCAGCTCACCCCAGCCTCCAACGGATAACTCCTACGAGCAGTACTTC.

As regards this clone: At one end, the junction sequence differs from germline, possibly due to a read error. This chain joins TRBV30 and TRBJ1-1; the D is unclear. CDR1 GTSNPN and CDR2 SVGIG come from the germline V gene (reference sequence). The CDR3 loop spans 14 amino acids. The CDR3 nucleotides read TGTGCCTGGAGTGTGACGGGCGTGAAGACTGAAGCTTTCTTT. Translating gives CAWSVTGVKTEAFF. The full variable domain, completed using reference TRBV30 and TRBJ1-1, is SQTIHQWPATLVQPVGSPLSLECTVEGTSNPNLYWYRQAAGRGLQLLFYSVGIGQISSEVPQNLSASRPQDRQFILSSKKLLLSDSGFYLCAWSVTGVKTEAFFGQGTRLTVV.

The V call is TRBV4-3, the J call TRBJ1-5, with a tentative D call TRBD1 (6 bases). The V gene's germline CDR1 is LGHNA and CDR2 YSLEER. Trimming removed 0 bases from V and 5 bases from J, with 14 bases in between. The CDR3 is 16 amino acids. The CDR3 coding sequence is TGCGCCAGCAGCCAAGATTGGACAGAAATTGATCAGCCCCAGCATTTT. Residues: CASSQDWTEIDQPQHF.

The J gene is TRBJ2-7, the V gene TRBV29-1; 10 bases agree with TRBD1. V was pared by 5 bases and J by 4 bases, with 5 bases of the junction left unmatched. In germline, CDR1 is SQVTM, CDR2 ANQGSEA. There are 13 residues in the CDR3. CDR3 residues: CSVMTGGRYEQYF. CDR3 in DNA: TGCAGCGTTATGACAGGGGGCCGATACGAGCAGTACTTC.

V and J are TRBV19 and TRBJ2-5; TRBD2 matches 8 bases. The CDR3 runs to 14 residues. Looked up from germline, CDR1 is LNHDA and CDR2 is SQIVND (reference sequence). J lost 1 base, V lost 8 bases, and 6 bases had no gene match. DNA for the CDR3: TGTGCCAGTCAAGACCGGGGGGGCCAAGAGACCCAGTACTTC. This codes for CASQDRGGQETQYF.

The chain combines TRBV5-4 with TRBJ1-1; D unresolved. Germline CDR1 and CDR2: SGHNT and YYREEE (reference sequence). V was shortened by 1 base and J by 3 bases, with 13 bases between the two germline ends. The CDR3 length is 15 residues. Here the CDR3 reads CASSLWVASHTEAFF. The CDR3 DNA follows: TGTGCCAGCAGCTTGTGGGTCGCCAGTCACACTGAAGCTTTCTTT.

The chain carries TRBV11-2 and TRBJ1-2; TRBD1 matches 10 bases. Per germline, CDR1 SGHAT and CDR2 FQNNGV. This CDR3 spans 15 amino acids. Trimming took 8 bases from V and 5 from J; bases not matched to a gene: 11. The CDR3 DNA sequence: TGTGCCAGCGGGAGTCCGGGACAGGGGATATATGGCTACACCTTC. This codes for CASGSPGQGIYGYTF.

V and J are TRBV14 and TRBJ1-3; no clear D. V was pared by 1 base and J by 1 base, with 11 bases between. CDR3 length equals 16 residues. CDR1 is SGHDN and CDR2 is FVKESK in the germline V gene. The CDR3: CASSQGVRGSGNTIYF. CDR3 nucleotides: TGTGCCAGCAGCCAAGGAGTACGGGGATCTGGAAACACCATATATTTT.

About this clone itself: Sequence at one end of the junction differs from germline and may be a read error. CDR3 DNA: TGTGCCGGCAGCTTAGCCGGACAGATTACCGGGGAGCTGTTTTTT. This sequence encodes CAGSLAGQITGELFF. V and J are TRBV7-9 and TRBJ2-2; the D gene is possibly TRBD1 (6 bases). The CDR3 extends over 15 amino acids. Germline CDR1 SEHNR, CDR2 FQNEAQ (reference sequence).